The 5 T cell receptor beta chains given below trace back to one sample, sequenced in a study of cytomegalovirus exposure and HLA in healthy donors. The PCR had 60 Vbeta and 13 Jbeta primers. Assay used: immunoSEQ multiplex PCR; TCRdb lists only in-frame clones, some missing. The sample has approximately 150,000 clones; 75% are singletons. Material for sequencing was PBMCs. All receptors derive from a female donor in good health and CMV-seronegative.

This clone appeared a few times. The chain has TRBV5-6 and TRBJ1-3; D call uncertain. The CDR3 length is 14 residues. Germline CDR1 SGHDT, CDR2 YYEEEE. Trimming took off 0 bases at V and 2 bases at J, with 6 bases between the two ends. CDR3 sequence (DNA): TGTGCCAGCAGCTTGGTTACAGCTGGAAACACCATATATTTT. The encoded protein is CASSLVTAGNTIYF.

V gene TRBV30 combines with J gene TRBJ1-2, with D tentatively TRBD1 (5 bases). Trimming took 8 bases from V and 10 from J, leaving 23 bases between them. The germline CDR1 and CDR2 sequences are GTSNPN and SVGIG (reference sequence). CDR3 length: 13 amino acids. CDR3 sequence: CAGARKGFRAYTF. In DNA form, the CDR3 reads TGTGCCGGGGCGAGGAAGGGCTTTAGGGCCTACACCTTC.

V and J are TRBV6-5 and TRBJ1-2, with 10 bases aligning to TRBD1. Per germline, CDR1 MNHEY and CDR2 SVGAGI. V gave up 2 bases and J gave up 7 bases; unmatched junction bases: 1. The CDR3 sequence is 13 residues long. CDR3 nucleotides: TGTGCCAGCAGTTACGGGGACAGGGGTGGCTACACCTTC. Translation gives CASSYGDRGGYTF.

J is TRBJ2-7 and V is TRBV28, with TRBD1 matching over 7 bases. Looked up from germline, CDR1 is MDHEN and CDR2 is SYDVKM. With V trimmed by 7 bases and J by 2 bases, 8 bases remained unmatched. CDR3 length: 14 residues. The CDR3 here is CASNVGTAPYEQYF. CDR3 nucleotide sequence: TGTGCCAGCAATGTCGGGACAGCCCCCTACGAGCAGTACTTC.

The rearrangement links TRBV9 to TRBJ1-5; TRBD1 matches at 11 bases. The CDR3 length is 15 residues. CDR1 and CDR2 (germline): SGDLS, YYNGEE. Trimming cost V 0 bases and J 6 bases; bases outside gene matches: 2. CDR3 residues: CASSVGTGGTQPQHF. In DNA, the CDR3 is TGTGCCAGCAGCGTAGGGACAGGGGGCACTCAGCCCCAGCATTTT.